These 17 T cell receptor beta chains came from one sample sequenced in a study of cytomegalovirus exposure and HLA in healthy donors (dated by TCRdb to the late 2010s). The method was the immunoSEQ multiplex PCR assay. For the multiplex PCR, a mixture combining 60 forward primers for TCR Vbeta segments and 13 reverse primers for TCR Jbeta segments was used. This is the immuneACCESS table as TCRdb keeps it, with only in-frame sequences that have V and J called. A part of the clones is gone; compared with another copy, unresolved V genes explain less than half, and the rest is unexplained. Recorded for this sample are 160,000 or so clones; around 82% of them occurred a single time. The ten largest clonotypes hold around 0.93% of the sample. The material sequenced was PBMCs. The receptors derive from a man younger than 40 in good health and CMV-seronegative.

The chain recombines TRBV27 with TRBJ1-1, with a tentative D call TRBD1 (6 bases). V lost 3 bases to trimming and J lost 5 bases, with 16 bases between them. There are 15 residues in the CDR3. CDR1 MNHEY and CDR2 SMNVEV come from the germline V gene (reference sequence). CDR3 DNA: TGTGCCAGCAGTTTCGGGACGGGGGGACAAACTGAAGCTTTCTTT. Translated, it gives CASSFGTGGQTEAFF.

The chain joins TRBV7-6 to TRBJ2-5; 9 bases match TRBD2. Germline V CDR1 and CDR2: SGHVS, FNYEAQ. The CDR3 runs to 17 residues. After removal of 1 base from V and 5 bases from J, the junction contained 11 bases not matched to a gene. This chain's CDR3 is CASSLGQISGRRETQYF. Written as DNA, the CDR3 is TGTGCCAGCAGCTTAGGGCAGATTAGCGGGAGAAGGGAGACCCAGTACTTC.

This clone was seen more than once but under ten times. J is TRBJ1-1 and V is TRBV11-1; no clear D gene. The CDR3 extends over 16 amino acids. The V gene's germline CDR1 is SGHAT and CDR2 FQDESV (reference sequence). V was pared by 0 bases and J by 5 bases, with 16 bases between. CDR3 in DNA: TGTGCCAGCAGCTTAGCGCGACAACCTCGGGGAACTGAAGCTTTCTTT. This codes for CASSLARQPRGTEAFF.

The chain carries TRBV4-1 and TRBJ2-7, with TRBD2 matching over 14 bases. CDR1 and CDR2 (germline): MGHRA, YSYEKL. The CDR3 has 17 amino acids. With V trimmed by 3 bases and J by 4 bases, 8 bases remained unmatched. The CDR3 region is CASSQGLAGEASYEQYF. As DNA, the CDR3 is TGCGCCAGCAGCCAGGGACTAGCGGGAGAAGCCTCTTACGAGCAGTACTTC.

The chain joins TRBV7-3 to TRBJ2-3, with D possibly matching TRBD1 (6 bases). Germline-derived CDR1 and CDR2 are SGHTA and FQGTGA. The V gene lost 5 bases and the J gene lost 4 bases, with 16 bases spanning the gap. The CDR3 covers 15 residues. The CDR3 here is CASSPTGSRSDTQYF. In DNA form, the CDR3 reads TGTGCCAGCAGCCCAACAGGGTCTCGGTCAGATACGCAGTATTTT. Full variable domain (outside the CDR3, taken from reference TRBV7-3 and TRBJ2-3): GAGVSQTPSNKVTEKGKYVELRCDPISGHTALYWYRQSLGQGPEFLIYFQGTGAADDSGLPNDRFFAVRPEGSVSTLKIQRTERGDSAVYLCASSPTGSRSDTQYFGPGTRLTVL.

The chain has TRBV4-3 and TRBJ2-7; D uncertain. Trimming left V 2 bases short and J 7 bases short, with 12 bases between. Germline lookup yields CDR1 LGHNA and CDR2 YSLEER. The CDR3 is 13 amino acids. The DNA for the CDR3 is TGCGCCAGCAGCCAACATACCTCGGGTGAGCAGTACTTC. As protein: CASSQHTSGEQYF.

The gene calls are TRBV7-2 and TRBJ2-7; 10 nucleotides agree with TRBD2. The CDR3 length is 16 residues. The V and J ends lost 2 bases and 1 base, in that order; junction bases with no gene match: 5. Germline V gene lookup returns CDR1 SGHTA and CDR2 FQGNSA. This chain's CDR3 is CASSLSGLAASYEQYF. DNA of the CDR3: TGTGCCAGCAGCTTATCCGGACTAGCGGCTTCCTACGAGCAGTACTTC.

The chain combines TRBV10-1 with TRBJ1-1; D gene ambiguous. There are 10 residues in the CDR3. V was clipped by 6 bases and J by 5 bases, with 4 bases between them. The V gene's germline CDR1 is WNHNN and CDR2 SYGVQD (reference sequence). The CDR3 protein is CASSRTEAFF. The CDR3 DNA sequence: TGCGCCAGCAGCAGGACTGAAGCTTTCTTT.

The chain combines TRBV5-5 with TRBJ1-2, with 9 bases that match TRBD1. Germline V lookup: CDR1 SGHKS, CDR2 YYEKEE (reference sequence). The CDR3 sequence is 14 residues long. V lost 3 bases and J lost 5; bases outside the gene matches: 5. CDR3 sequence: CASSSGTGRYGYTF. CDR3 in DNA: TGTGCCAGCAGCTCCGGGACAGGGAGGTATGGCTACACCTTC.

The CDR3 coding sequence is TGTGCCTGGATGGGGTGGGGGACAGGGAAGGGGTCGGAGCAGTTCTTC. It translates to CAWMGWGTGKGSEQFF. The J gene is TRBJ2-1, the V gene TRBV30; 9 positions agree with TRBD1. The ends lost 4 bases at V and 10 bases at J; junction bases unmatched: 17. Germline assignment: CDR1 GTSNPN and CDR2 SVGIG (reference sequence). The CDR3 consists of 16 residues.

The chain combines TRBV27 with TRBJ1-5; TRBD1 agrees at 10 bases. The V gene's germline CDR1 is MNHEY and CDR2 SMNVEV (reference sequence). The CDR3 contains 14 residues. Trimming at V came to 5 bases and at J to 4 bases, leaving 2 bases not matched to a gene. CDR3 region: CASSRDRGNQPQHF. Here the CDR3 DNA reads TGTGCCAGCAGTAGGGACAGGGGAAATCAGCCCCAGCATTTT.

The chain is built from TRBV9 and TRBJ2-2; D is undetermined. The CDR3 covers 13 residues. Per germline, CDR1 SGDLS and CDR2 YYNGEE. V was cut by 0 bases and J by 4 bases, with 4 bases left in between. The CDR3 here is CASSVASTGELFF. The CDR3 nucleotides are TGTGCCAGCAGCGTAGCGTCCACCGGGGAGCTGTTTTTT.

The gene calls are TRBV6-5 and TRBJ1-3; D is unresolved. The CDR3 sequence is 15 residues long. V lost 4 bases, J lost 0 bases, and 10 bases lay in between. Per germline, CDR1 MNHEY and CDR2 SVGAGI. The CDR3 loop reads CASSFDTSSGNTIYF. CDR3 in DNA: TGTGCCAGCAGTTTCGACACGTCCTCTGGAAACACCATATATTTT.

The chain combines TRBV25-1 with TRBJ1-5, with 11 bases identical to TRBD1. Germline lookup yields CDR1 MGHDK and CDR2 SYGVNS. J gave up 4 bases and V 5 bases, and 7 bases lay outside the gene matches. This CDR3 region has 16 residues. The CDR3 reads CASSPNGQGANQPQHF. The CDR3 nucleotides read TGTGCCAGCAGTCCCAATGGACAGGGGGCAAATCAGCCCCAGCATTTT. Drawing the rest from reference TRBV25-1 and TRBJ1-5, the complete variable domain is EADIYQTPRYLVIGTGKKITLECSQTMGHDKMYWYQQDPGMELHLIHYSYGVNSTEKGDLSSESTVSRIRTEHFPLTLESARPSHTSQYLCASSPNGQGANQPQHFGDGTRLSIL.

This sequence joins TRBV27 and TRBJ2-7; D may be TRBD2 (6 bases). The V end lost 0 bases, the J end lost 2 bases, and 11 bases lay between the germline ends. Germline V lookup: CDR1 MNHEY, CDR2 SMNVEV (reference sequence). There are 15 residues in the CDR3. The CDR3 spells CASSLSGTATYEQYF. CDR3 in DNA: TGTGCCAGCAGTTTATCCGGGACTGCAACCTACGAGCAGTACTTC.

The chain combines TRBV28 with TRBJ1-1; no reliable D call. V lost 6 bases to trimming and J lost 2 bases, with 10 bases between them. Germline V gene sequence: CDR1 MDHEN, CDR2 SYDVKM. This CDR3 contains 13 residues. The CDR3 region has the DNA TGTGCCAGCAGCCGGGTCTCAAACACTGAAGCTTTCTTT. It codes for CASSRVSNTEAFF.

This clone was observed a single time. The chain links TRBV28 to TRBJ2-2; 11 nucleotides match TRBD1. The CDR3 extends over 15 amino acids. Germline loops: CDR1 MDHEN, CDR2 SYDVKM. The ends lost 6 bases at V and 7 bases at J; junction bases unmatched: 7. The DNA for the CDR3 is TGTGCCAGCAGCACCGGACAGGGGGCGTTCGGGGAGCTGTTTTTT. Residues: CASSTGQGAFGELFF.